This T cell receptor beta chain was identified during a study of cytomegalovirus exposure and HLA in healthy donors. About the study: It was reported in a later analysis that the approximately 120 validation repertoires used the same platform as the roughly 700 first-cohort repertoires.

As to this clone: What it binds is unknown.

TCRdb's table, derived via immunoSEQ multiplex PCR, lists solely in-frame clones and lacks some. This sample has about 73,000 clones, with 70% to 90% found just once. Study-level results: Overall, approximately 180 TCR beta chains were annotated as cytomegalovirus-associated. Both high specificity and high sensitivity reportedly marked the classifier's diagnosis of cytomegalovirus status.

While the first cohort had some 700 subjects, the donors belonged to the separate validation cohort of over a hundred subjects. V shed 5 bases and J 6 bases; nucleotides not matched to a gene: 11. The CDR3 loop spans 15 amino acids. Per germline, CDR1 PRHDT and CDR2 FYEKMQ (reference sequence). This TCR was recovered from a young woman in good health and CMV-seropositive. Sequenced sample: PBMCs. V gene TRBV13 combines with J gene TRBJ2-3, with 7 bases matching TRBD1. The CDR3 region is CASSTRQGSADTQYF. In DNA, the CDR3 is TGTGCCAGCAGCACACGACAGGGTAGCGCGGATACGCAGTATTTT.